The 9 T cell receptor beta chains in this list originate from one sample, sequenced in a study of early T cells in non-severe SARS-CoV-2 infection (dated by TCRdb to the early 2020s). Receptor amplification or capture employed 5' RACE. Sequencing was performed on a NextSeq 500. TCRdb passed the public sequencing reads through fastp at Q25 and MiXCR, retaining productive beta sequences. Records with the same CDR3 protein are collapsed into one entry carrying the most frequent genes and DNA. The sample table records approximately 74,000 distinct CDR3 sequences; 11% to 15% of these occur just once. 9.5% to 13% of the sample comes from the top ten. Sequencing input: whole blood. Source of these receptors: an adult who was a healthcare worker with PCR-confirmed SARS-CoV-2 infection or an uninfected control (not recorded which).

The chain carries TRBV29-1 and TRBJ2-1, with TRBD2 identical over 12 bases. After removal of 6 bases from V and 5 bases from J, the junction contained 8 bases not matched to a gene. The CDR3 loop spans 15 amino acids. The germline gives CDR1 SQVTM, CDR2 ANQGSEA. CDR3: CSVSRRLAGDNEQFF. CDR3 nucleotides: TGCAGCGTCAGCCGCCGACTAGCGGGGGACAATGAGCAGTTCTTC.

This clonotype was seen a handful of times. The chain has TRBV20-1 and TRBJ2-4; tentatively, D is TRBD2 (5 bases). Per the germline V gene, CDR1 is DFQATT and CDR2 is SNEGSKA (reference sequence). Trimming shortened V by 0 bases and J by 0 bases, and 9 bases separated the two germline ends. The CDR3 length is 15 residues. CDR3 protein: CSARERGIAKNIQYF. As DNA, the CDR3 is TGCAGTGCTAGAGAACGGGGAATAGCCAAAAACATTCAGTACTTC.

This clonotype was seen more than once but under ten times. The CDR3 loop reads CASYDGYSYEQYF. CDR3 DNA sequence: TGTGCCAGTTATGACGGTTACTCCTACGAGCAGTACTTC. The chain has TRBV28 and TRBJ2-7; D is ambiguous. Trimming left V 9 bases short and J 0 bases short, with 12 bases between. CDR1 and CDR2 from the germline V gene are MDHEN and SYDVKM. This CDR3 comprises 13 residues. Drawing the rest from reference TRBV28 and TRBJ2-7, the complete variable domain is DVKVTQSSRYLVKRTGEKVFLECVQDMDHENMFWYRQDPGLGLRLIYFSYDVKMKEKGDIPEGYSVSREKKERFSLILESASTNQTSMYLCASYDGYSYEQYFGPGTRLTVT.

This clonotype has at least ten counts. CDR3 residues: CASTPEFGANVLTF. In nucleotides, the CDR3 is TGTGCCAGCACCCCGGAGTTTGGGGCCAACGTCCTGACTTTC. This chain uses TRBV7-9 with TRBJ2-6; no definite D call. CDR1 SEHNR and CDR2 FQNEAQ come from the germline V gene (reference sequence). This CDR3 is 14 amino acids long. Trimming left V 7 bases short and J 3 bases short, with 10 bases between.

This chain joins TRBV10-3 and TRBJ1-1, with D hard to call. V dropped 6 bases and J dropped 2 bases, with 10 bases sitting between them. Germline CDR1 reads ENHRY; CDR2 reads SYGVKD. The CDR3 runs to 13 residues. This CDR3 reads CAISAEKNTEAFF. In nucleotides, the CDR3 is TGTGCCATCAGCGCAGAGAAAAACACTGAAGCTTTCTTT.

There are many counts of this clonotype. The CDR3, as DNA: TGTGCCAGCAGCCCAAAATCGGGGGGGCCGGTAGATACGCAGTATTTT. Translated, it gives CASSPKSGGPVDTQYF. The gene calls are TRBV7-8 and TRBJ2-3, with 8 bases matching TRBD2. V trimming: 5 bases; J trimming: 5 bases; junction bases outside the gene matches: 12. The germline CDR1 and CDR2 sequences are SGHVS and FQNEAQ. The CDR3 consists of 16 residues.

This clonotype was seen a few times. This sequence joins TRBV5-4 and TRBJ2-3, with D possibly matching TRBD2 (5 bases). The germline V and J ends were trimmed by 4 bases and 3 bases, with 15 bases remaining between them. The CDR3 runs 15 residues. The germline CDR1 and CDR2 sequences are SGHNT and YYREEE (reference sequence). DNA for the CDR3: TGTGCCAGCAGCCCGGAGGTCTCCGGGACAGATACGCAGTATTTT. Translated, it gives CASSPEVSGTDTQYF.

This clonotype was seen more than once but under ten times. In DNA, the CDR3 is TGCAGCGTTGGGTGGTCGGACACTGAAGCTTTCTTT. The encoded protein is CSVGWSDTEAFF. The V gene is TRBV29-1, the J gene TRBJ1-1; D is unresolved. This CDR3 contains 12 residues. Germline CDR1 SQVTM, CDR2 ANQGSEA. Trimming stripped 4 bases from V and 3 bases from J, with 9 bases between.

This clonotype has a count of ten or more. V usage is TRBV5-1 and J usage is TRBJ1-1; D perhaps matches TRBD1 (5 bases). The ends were cut back, 0 bases at V and 2 bases at J, with 11 bases in the middle. Germline V CDR1 and CDR2: SGHRS, YFSETQ. CDR3 size: 15 residues. CDR3 in amino acids: CASSLDGARNTEAFF. CDR3 nucleotides: TGCGCCAGCAGCTTGGACGGGGCGCGAAACACTGAAGCTTTCTTT. Using reference TRBV5-1 and TRBJ1-1 for the parts outside the CDR3, the full variable domain is KAGVTQTPRYLIKTRGQQVTLSCSPISGHRSVSWYQQTPGQGLQFLFEYFSETQRNKGNFPGRFSGRQFSNSRSEMNVSTLELGDSALYLCASSLDGARNTEAFFGQGTRLTVV.